These 26 T cell receptor beta chains were all obtained from the same sample, sequenced in a study of CD8+CD57+ T cells in acquired aplastic anemia. CDR3 and TCR beta VDJ profiling relied on a genomic DNA template. MiXCR, applied by TCRdb to the reads, yields one record per CDR3 protein. The table includes just over 450,000 distinct CDR3 sequences, under 40% detected once. Patients sequenced had flow cytometry evidence of CD8+CD57+ cell expansion. Sequencing was done on a sample of sorted CD4+, CD8+, or CD8+CD57+ T cells (not recorded which) from PBMCs. The receptor set was obtained from a human donor with aplastic anemia.

This rearrangement joins TRBV7-2 to TRBJ2-1, with D unresolved. Germline V lookup: CDR1 SGHTA, CDR2 FQGNSA. V was cut by 6 bases and J by 4 bases, with 10 bases left in between. The CDR3 loop spans 13 amino acids. As DNA, the CDR3 is TGTGCCAGCAGTTTCGAACTATACAATGAGCAGTTCTTC. Its protein is CASSFELYNEQFF. Combining the CDR3 with reference TRBV7-2 and TRBJ2-1 gives the whole variable domain GAGVSQSPSNKVTEKGKDVELRCDPISGHTALYWYRQSLGQGLEFLIYFQGNSAPDKSGLPSDRFSAERTGGSVSTLTIQRTQQEDSAVYLCASSFELYNEQFFGPGTRLTVL.

The J gene is TRBJ2-7, the V gene TRBV6-5; D could derive from TRBD1 or TRBD2 (5 bases each). V lost 6 bases and J 7 bases, leaving 19 bases between the germline ends. The germline V gene has CDR1 MNHEY and CDR2 SVGAGI. The CDR3 has 14 residues. The DNA for the CDR3 is TGTGCCAGCAGCCGGACACACCTCTCGGGAGAGCAGTACTTC. Its translation is CASSRTHLSGEQYF.

This clonotype was counted a single time. The chain links TRBV20-1 to TRBJ2-1, with D unclear. Deletions cut 2 bases from V and 5 bases from J, with 10 bases between. The CDR3 sequence is 13 residues long. Per germline, CDR1 DFQATT and CDR2 SNEGSKA (reference sequence). CDR3 DNA sequence: TGCAGTGCTAGACCGTCAAGTCACAATGAGCAGTTCTTC. Protein: CSARPSSHNEQFF.

The gene calls are TRBV6-6 and TRBJ2-2, with D perhaps TRBD1 (5 bases). The V gene lost 4 bases and the J gene lost 7 bases, with 16 bases spanning the gap. From germline, CDR1 is MNHNY and CDR2 SVGAGI (reference sequence). This CDR3 has 15 amino acids. As DNA, the CDR3 is TGTGCCAGCAGTTCATTCCGACAGTTCGACGGGGAGCTGTTTTTT. Translated, it gives CASSSFRQFDGELFF.

In this sample, this clonotype turned up a few times. The J gene is TRBJ1-1, the V gene TRBV7-2, with D tentatively TRBD1 (6 bases). The V gene lost 0 bases and the J gene lost 9 bases, with 20 bases spanning the gap. The CDR3 extends over 16 amino acids. Germline lookup yields CDR1 SGHTA and CDR2 FQGNSA. The CDR3 region is CASSLAGGRTSGQAFF. The DNA of the CDR3 is TGTGCCAGCAGCTTAGCGGGGGGGCGGACCTCGGGGCAAGCTTTCTTT. The whole variable domain, remainder taken from reference TRBV7-2 and TRBJ1-1, is GAGVSQSPSNKVTEKGKDVELRCDPISGHTALYWYRQSLGQGLEFLIYFQGNSAPDKSGLPSDRFSAERTGGSVSTLTIQRTQQEDSAVYLCASSLAGGRTSGQAFFGQGTRLTVV.

This clonotype was recorded many times. The chain recombines TRBV25-1 with TRBJ1-5, with unresolved D. V shed 0 bases and J shed 2 bases, with 11 bases lying between them. CDR1 MGHDK and CDR2 SYGVNS come from the germline V gene. CDR3 length: 16 amino acids. The CDR3 region is CASSEYGMGCNQPQHF. DNA for the CDR3: TGTGCCAGCAGTGAATACGGAATGGGGTGCAATCAGCCCCAGCATTTT.

The chain links TRBV24-1 to TRBJ1-2, with D tentatively TRBD1 (6 bases). CDR3 size: 12 residues. Trimming removed 7 bases at V and 4 bases at J, with 9 bases between. Germline V gene sequence: CDR1 KGHDR, CDR2 SFDVKD. The CDR3 loop reads CATRDSSYGYTF. CDR3 nucleotides: TGTGCCACCAGGGACAGTTCCTATGGCTACACCTTC.

This clonotype showed up just a few times. The chain recombines TRBV27 with TRBJ1-6, with 9 nucleotides matching TRBD1. The germline CDR1 and CDR2 sequences are MNHEY and SMNVEV (reference sequence). CDR3 length: 15 amino acids. V shed 4 bases, J shed 7 bases, and the junction held 5 bases outside the gene matches. The CDR3 reads CASSSAGTGNSPLHF. The CDR3 DNA sequence: TGTGCCAGCAGTTCCGCCGGGACAGGGAATTCACCCCTCCACTTT.

On this clonotype: Relative to the germline gene, one junction end is altered; a read error may explain this. The gene calls are TRBV24-1 and TRBJ1-2, with D hard to call. The CDR3 consists of 12 residues. Germline CDR1 reads KGHDR; CDR2 reads SFDVKD. CDR3 nucleotide sequence: TGTGCCACCAGTGATCTGTATCGCCGGACGAGCTTC. Translating gives CATSDLYRRTSF.

This clonotype was counted at least ten times. V is TRBV29-1 and J is TRBJ2-7; D is unresolved. Germline lookup yields CDR1 SQVTM and CDR2 ANQGSEA. V dropped 1 base and J dropped 3 bases, with 4 bases sitting between them. This CDR3 is built from 11 residues. CDR3: CSVEGVYEQYF. The CDR3 DNA follows: TGCAGCGTTGAAGGGGTCTACGAGCAGTACTTC.

This clonotype showed up many times. Here the CDR3 reads CASSIIVGSSNYGYTF. The DNA for the CDR3 is TGTGCCAGTAGTATCATCGTAGGCAGCTCAAACTATGGCTACACCTTC. The rearrangement links TRBV19 to TRBJ1-2; D is ambiguous. CDR1 and CDR2 (germline): LNHDA, SQIVND (reference sequence). The germline V and J ends were trimmed by 3 bases and 2 bases, with 16 bases remaining between them. This CDR3 has 16 amino acids.

This clonotype was counted a few times. The CDR3: CSARDSAGMNQPQHF. In nucleotides, the CDR3 is TGCAGTGCTAGAGATTCTGCAGGGATGAATCAGCCCCAGCATTTT. The chain recombines TRBV20-1 with TRBJ1-5, with D possibly being TRBD1 (5 bases). The V and J ends lost 0 bases and 4 bases respectively, with 13 bases between them. The CDR3 is 15 amino acids. From germline, CDR1 is DFQATT and CDR2 SNEGSKA (reference sequence).

In this sample, this clonotype turned up many times. The CDR3: CASSQAVNTEAFF. For the CDR3, the DNA is TGTGCCAGCTCACAAGCAGTGAACACTGAAGCTTTCTTT. The chain combines TRBV18 with TRBJ1-1; D remains unclear. The V gene lost 4 bases and the J gene lost 0 bases, with 6 bases spanning the gap. Per the germline V gene, CDR1 is KGHSH and CDR2 is LQKENI. The CDR3 covers 13 residues.

This clonotype was picked up a small number of times. The V and J genes are TRBV2 and TRBJ2-1; 12 bases match TRBD2. CDR1 SNHLY and CDR2 FYNNEI come from the germline V gene. This CDR3 comprises 15 residues. V dropped 6 bases and J dropped 8; count of bases not matched to a gene: 8. The DNA of the CDR3 is TGTGCCAGCAGCGCTCTAGCGGGGGGGGGCTATGAGCAGTTCTTC. Amino acids: CASSALAGGGYEQFF.

This clonotype was recorded many times. V is TRBV19 and J is TRBJ2-5, with TRBD2 identical over 13 bases. V shed 10 bases and J 6 bases; nucleotides not matched to a gene: 8. Germline V gene sequence: CDR1 LNHDA, CDR2 SQIVND (reference sequence). CDR3 length: 14 amino acids. Written as DNA, the CDR3 is TGTGCCACCAGGACTAGCGGGGGTCGAAAGACCCAGTACTTC. Translating it yields CATRTSGGRKTQYF.

The V gene is TRBV7-3, the J gene TRBJ1-1; no firm D call. V dropped 11 bases and J dropped 3 bases, with 16 bases sitting between them. This CDR3 is 13 amino acids long. Germline V lookup: CDR1 SGHTA, CDR2 FQGTGA. CDR3 in amino acids: CAWSNFGDTEAFF. CDR3 bases: TGTGCCTGGAGTAACTTCGGGGACACTGAAGCTTTCTTT.

Comment on this clonotype: An end of the junction does not agree with germline; a read error may underlie this. The rearrangement uses TRBV19 and TRBJ2-7; a possible D gene is TRBD1 (6 bases). The CDR3 length is 13 residues. Per the germline V gene, CDR1 is LNHDA and CDR2 is SQIVND (reference sequence). The CDR3 spells CASSPAGAYEQHF. DNA of the CDR3: TGTGCCAGCTCACCAGCAGGGGCCTACGAGCAGCACTTC.

V usage is TRBV3-1 and J usage is TRBJ2-5; D uncertain. CDR3 length equals 12 residues. Germline V gene sequence: CDR1 LGHDT, CDR2 YNNKEL (reference sequence). V lost 1 base, J lost 7 bases, and 7 bases lay in between. The CDR3 sequence: CASSQVWGTQYF. CDR3 coding DNA: TGTGCCAGCAGCCAAGTATGGGGGACCCAGTACTTC.

The sample holds a few counts of this clonotype. V gene TRBV4-3 combines with J gene TRBJ2-5; D remains unclear. CDR1 LGHNA and CDR2 YSLEER come from the germline V gene. The CDR3 is 13 residues long. V dropped 1 base and J dropped 5 bases, with 8 bases sitting between them. CDR3 DNA: TGCGCCAGCAGCCAAGCGGGTCGGGAGACCCAGTACTTC. Residues: CASSQAGRETQYF.

The rearrangement uses TRBV5-1 and TRBJ1-1; TRBD1 matches at 7 bases. Germline V gene data show CDR1 as SGHRS and CDR2 as YFSETQ. With V trimmed by 4 bases and J by 5 bases, 11 bases remained unmatched. The CDR3 contains 15 residues. Here the CDR3 reads CASSLPTGTGTEAFF. Here the CDR3 DNA reads TGCGCCAGCAGCCTCCCGACAGGGACTGGTACTGAAGCTTTCTTT.

The CDR3 nucleotides are TGTGCCAGTAGTATAGTTGGGACAGGGGACAAGAAAGCTTTCTTT. Translating gives CASSIVGTGDKKAFF. The rearrangement joins TRBV19 to TRBJ1-1; 10 bases fit TRBD1. Germline V gene sequence: CDR1 LNHDA, CDR2 SQIVND (reference sequence). The trim removed 1 base at V and 9 bases at J, leaving 8 bases unmatched. This CDR3 is 15 amino acids long. The full variable domain, with the rest looked up from reference TRBV19 and TRBJ1-1, is DGGITQSPKYLFRKEGQNVTLSCEQNLNHDAMYWYRQDPGQGLRLIYYSQIVNDFQKGDIAEGYSVSREKKESFPLTVTSAQKNPTAFYLCASSIVGTGDKKAFFGQGTRLTVV.

The rearrangement uses TRBV5-1 and TRBJ2-1; 15 bases are shared with TRBD2. There are 16 residues in the CDR3. Per germline, CDR1 SGHRS and CDR2 YFSETQ. Unmatched junction bases numbered 7, after V lost 4 bases and J lost 8 bases. For the CDR3, the DNA is TGCGCCAGCAGCATGGGACTAGCGGGAGGTGTCTATGAGCAGTTCTTC. Translation gives CASSMGLAGGVYEQFF.

Points on this clonotype: The junction shows a germline mismatch at one end, possibly a read error. CDR3 sequence: CPSGGGSYLTEAFF. CDR3 sequence (DNA): TGTCCCAGCGGAGGGGGCTCGTATCTCACTGAAGCTTTCTTT. The chain uses TRBV12-3 or TRBV12-4 and TRBJ1-1; TRBD1 agrees at 7 bases. The CDR3 loop spans 14 amino acids.

This clonotype was recorded many times. The chain employs TRBV19 and TRBJ1-1; possibly TRBD1 for D (6 bases). Per germline, CDR1 LNHDA and CDR2 SQIVND (reference sequence). The CDR3 contains 13 residues. V shed 6 bases and J shed 5 bases, with 13 bases lying between them. The CDR3 region has the DNA TGTGCCAGTAGCAGGGGCCCTAGGACTGAAGCTTTCTTT. Encoded protein: CASSRGPRTEAFF.

The chain carries TRBV19 and TRBJ2-7, with 9 bases identical to TRBD1. The CDR3 consists of 15 residues. CDR1 and CDR2 from the germline V gene are LNHDA and SQIVND (reference sequence). Losses at the gene ends were 8 bases for V and 2 bases for J; bases not matched to a gene: 10. DNA for the CDR3: TGTGCCAGTCCGGGGACAGGGTGGATGCCCTACGAGCAGTACTTC. Protein sequence: CASPGTGWMPYEQYF.

V gene TRBV5-4 combines with J gene TRBJ1-6; tentatively, D is TRBD1 (5 bases). V gave up 4 bases and J gave up 8 bases, with 13 bases separating them. Germline lookup yields CDR1 SGHNT and CDR2 YYREEE (reference sequence). The CDR3 is made up of 14 amino acids. The CDR3 DNA reads as TGTGCCAGCAGCCCAGGGACGGGTTATTCACCCCTCCACTTT. Translating it yields CASSPGTGYSPLHF.